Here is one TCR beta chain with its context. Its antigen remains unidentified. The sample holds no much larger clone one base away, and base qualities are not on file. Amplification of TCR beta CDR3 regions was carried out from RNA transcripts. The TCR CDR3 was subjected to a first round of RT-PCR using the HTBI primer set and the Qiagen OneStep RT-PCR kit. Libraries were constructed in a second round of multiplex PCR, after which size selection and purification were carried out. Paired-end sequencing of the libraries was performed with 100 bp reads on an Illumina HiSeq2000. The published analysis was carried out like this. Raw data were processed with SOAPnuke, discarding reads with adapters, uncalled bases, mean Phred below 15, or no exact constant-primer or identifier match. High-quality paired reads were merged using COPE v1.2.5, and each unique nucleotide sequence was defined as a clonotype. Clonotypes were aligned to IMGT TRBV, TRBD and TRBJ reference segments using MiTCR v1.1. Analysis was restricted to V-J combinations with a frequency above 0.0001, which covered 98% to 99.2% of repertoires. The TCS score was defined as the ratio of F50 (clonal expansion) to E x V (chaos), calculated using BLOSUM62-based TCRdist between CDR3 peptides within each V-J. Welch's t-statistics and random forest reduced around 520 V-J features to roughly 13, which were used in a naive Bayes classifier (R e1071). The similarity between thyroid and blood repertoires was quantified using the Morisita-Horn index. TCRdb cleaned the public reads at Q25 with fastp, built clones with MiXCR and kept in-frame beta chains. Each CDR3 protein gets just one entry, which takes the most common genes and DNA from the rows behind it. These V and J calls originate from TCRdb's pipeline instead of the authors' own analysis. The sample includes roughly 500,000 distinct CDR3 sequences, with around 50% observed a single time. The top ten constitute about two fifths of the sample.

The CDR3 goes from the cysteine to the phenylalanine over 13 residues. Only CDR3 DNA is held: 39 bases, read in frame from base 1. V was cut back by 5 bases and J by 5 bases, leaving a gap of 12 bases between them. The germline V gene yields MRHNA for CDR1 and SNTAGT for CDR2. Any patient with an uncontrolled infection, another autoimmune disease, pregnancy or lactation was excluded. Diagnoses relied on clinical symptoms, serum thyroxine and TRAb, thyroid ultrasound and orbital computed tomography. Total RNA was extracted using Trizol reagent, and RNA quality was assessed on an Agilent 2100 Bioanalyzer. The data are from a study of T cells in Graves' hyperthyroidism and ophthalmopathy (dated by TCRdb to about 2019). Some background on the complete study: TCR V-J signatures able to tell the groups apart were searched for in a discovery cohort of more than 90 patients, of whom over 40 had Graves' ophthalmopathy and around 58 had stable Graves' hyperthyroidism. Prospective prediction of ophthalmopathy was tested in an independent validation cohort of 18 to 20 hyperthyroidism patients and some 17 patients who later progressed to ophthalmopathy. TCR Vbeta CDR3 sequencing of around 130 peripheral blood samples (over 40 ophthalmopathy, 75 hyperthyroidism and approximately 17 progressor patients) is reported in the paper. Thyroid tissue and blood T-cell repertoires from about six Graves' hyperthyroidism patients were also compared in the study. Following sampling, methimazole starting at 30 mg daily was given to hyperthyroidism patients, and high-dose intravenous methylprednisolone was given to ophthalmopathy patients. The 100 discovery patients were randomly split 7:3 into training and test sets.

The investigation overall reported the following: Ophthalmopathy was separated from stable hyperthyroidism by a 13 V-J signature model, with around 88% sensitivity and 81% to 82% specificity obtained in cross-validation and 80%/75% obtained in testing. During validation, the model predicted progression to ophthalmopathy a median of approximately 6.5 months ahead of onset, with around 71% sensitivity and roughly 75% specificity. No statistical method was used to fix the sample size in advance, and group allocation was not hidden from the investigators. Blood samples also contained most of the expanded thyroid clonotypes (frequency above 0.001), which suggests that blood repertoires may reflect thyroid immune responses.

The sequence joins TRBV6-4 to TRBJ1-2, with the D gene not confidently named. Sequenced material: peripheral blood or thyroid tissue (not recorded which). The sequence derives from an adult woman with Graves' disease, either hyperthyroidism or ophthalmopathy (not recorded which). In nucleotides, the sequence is TGTGCCAGCAGTTCCGGACGGCAATATGGCTACACCTTC. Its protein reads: CASSSGRQYGYTF.